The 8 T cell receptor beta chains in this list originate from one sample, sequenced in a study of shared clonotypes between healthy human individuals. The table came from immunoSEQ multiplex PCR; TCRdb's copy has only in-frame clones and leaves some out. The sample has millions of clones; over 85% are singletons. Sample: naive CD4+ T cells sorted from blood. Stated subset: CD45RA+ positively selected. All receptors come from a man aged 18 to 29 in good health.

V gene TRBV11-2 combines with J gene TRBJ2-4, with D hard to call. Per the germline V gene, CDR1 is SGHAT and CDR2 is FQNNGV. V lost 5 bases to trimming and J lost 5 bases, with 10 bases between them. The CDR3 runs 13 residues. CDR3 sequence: CASSPWDQNIQYF. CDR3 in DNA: TGTGCCAGCAGCCCTTGGGATCAAAACATTCAGTACTTC.

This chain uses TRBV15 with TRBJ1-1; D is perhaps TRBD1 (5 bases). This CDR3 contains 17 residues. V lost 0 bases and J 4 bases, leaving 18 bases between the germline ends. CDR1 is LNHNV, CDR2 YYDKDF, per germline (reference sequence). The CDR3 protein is CATSRDSGPSRSTEAFF. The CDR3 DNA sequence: TGTGCCACCAGCAGAGATTCGGGGCCGAGCAGGAGCACTGAAGCTTTCTTT.

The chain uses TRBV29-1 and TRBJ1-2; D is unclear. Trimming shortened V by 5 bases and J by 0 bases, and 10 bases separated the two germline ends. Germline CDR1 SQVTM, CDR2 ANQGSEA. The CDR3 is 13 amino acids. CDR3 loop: CSVHPTANYGYTF. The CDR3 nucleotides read TGCAGCGTTCATCCTACAGCTAACTATGGCTACACCTTC.

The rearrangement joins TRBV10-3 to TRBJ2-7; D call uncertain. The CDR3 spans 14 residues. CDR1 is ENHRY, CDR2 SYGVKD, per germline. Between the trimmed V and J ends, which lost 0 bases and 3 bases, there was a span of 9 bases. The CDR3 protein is CAISESWGGYEQYF. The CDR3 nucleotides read TGTGCCATCAGTGAGTCATGGGGTGGCTACGAGCAGTACTTC.

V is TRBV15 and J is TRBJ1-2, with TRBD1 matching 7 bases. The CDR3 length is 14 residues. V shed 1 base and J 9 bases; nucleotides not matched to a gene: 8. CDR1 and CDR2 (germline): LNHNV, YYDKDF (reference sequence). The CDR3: CATSRVEGAVSYTF. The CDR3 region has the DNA TGTGCCACCAGCAGAGTAGAGGGGGCGGTTAGCTACACCTTC.

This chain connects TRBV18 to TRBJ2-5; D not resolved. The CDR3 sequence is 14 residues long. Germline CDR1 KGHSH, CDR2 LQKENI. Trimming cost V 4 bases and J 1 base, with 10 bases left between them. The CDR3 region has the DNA TGTGCCAGCTCACGGAATACGGGCCAAGAGACCCAGTACTTC. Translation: CASSRNTGQETQYF.

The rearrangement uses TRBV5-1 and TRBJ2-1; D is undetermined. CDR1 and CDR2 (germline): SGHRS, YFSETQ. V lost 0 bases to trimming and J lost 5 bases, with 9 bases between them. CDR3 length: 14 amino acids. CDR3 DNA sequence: TGCGCCAGCAGCTTGGGACTCAAGAACAATGAGCAGTTCTTC. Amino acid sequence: CASSLGLKNNEQFF.

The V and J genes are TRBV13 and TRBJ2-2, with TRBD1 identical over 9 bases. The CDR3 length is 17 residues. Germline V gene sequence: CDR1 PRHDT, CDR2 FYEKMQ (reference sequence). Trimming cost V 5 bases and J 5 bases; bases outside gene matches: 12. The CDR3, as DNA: TGTGCCAGCAGCCCCGAGGACAGGGGCCGTGGGACCGGGGAGCTGTTTTTT. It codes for CASSPEDRGRGTGELFF.